The 3 T cell receptor beta chains given below trace back to one sample, sequenced in a study of technical replicates of blood from a handful of donors. The method was immunoSEQ multiplex PCR; TCRdb's version includes in-frame clones alone and lacks a portion of them. The data show tens of thousands of clones, approximately 90% seen once. Sequenced sample: T cells isolated from PBMCs. The receptors were sampled from a human donor in good health.

The rearrangement uses TRBV18 and TRBJ2-2; 7 bases are shared with TRBD2. The length of the CDR3 is 16 residues. Germline lookup yields CDR1 KGHSH and CDR2 LQKENI. V lost 5 bases to trimming and J lost 3 bases; unmatched junction nucleotides: 9. CDR3 bases: TGTGCCAGCTCATCATATCGGGAGGATTACACCGGGGAGCTGTTTTTT. Its translation is CASSSYREDYTGELFF.

V is TRBV10-1 and J is TRBJ2-3; the match to TRBD2 covers 10 bases. The germline gives CDR1 WNHNN, CDR2 SYGVQD (reference sequence). Trimming at V came to 4 bases and at J to 6 bases, leaving 7 bases not matched to a gene. The CDR3 is 15 residues long. CDR3 protein: CASSGGAGGPDTQYF. The CDR3 nucleotides read TGCGCCAGCAGTGGGGGAGCGGGAGGGCCCGATACGCAGTATTTT.

The gene calls are TRBV28 and TRBJ2-3; 9 nucleotides agree with TRBD1. The CDR3 length is 12 residues. The germline CDR1 and CDR2 sequences are MDHEN and SYDVKM. V lost 8 bases to trimming and J lost 6 bases; unmatched junction nucleotides: 3. The CDR3 DNA is TGTGCCAGCGGGGACAGGGTTGATACGCAGTATTTT. Translating it yields CASGDRVDTQYF.